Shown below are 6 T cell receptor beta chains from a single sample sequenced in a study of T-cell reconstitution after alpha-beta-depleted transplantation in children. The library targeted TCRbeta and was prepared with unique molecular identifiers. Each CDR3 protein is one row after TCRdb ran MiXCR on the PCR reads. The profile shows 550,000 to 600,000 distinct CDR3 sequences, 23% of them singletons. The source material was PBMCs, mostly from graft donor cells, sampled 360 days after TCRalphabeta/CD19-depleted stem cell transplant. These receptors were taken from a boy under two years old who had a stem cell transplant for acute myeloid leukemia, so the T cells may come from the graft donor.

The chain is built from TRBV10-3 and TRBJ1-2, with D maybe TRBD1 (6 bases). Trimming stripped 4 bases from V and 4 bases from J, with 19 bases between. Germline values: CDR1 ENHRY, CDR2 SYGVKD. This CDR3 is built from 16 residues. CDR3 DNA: TGTGCCATCAGTGCGACTTTCCCGGACAGTCTCTATGGCTACACCTTC. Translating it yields CAISATFPDSLYGYTF.

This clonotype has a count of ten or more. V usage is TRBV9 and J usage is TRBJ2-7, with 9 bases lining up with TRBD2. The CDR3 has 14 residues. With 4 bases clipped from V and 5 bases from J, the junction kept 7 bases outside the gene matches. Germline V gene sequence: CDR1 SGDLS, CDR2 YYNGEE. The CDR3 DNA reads TGTGCCAGCAGCCCCGGCGGGGGGGCCCACGAGCAGTACTTC. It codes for CASSPGGGAHEQYF.

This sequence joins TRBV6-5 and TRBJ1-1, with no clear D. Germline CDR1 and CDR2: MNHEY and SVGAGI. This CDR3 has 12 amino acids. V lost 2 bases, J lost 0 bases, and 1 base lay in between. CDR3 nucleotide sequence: TGTGCCAGCAGTTACGTGAACACTGAAGCTTTCTTT. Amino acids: CASSYVNTEAFF.

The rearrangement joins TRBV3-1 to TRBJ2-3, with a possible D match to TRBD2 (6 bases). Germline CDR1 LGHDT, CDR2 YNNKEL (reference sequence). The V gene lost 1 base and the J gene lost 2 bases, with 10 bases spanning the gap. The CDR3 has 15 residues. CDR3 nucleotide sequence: TGTGCCAGCAGCCAAGTGGCGGGGCCCACAGATACGCAGTATTTT. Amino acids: CASSQVAGPTDTQYF.

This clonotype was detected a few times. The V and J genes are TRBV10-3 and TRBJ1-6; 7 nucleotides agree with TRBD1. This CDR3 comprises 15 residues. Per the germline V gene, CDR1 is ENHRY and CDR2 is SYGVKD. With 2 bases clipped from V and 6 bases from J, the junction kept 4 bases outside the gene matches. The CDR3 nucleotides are TGTGCCATCAGTGAGGGGGGACAGATTAATTCACCCCTCCACTTT. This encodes CAISEGGQINSPLHF.

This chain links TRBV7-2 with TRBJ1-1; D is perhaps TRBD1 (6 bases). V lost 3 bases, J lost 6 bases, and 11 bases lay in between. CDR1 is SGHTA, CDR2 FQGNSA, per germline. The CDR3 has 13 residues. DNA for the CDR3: TGTGCCAGCAGCTTTCCTGGGGGCTCTGAAGCTTTCTTT. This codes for CASSFPGGSEAFF.